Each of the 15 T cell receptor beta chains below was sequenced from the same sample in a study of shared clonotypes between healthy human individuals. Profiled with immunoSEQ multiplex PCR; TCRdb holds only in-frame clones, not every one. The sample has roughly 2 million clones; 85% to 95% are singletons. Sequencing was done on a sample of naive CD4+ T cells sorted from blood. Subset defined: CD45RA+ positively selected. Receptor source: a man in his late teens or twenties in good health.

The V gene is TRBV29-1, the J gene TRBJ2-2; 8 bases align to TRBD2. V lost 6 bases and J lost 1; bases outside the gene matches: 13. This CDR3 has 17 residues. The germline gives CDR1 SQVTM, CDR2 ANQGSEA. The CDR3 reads CSVKIGTAGGNTGELFF. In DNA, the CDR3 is TGCAGCGTAAAAATAGGGACGGCGGGAGGGAACACCGGGGAGCTGTTTTTT.

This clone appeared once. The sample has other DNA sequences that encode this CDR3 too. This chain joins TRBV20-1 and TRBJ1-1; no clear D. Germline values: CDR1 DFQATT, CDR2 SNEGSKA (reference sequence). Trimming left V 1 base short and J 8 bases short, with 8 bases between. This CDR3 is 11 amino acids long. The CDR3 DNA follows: TGCAGTGCTAGAGGGCAGTCGGAAGCTTTCTTT. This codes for CSARGQSEAFF.

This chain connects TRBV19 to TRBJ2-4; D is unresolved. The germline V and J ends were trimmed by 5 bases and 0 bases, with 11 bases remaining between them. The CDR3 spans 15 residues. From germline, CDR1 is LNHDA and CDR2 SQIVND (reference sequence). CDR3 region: CASSPSDLAKNIQYF. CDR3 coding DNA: TGTGCCAGTAGTCCGTCAGACCTAGCCAAAAACATTCAGTACTTC.

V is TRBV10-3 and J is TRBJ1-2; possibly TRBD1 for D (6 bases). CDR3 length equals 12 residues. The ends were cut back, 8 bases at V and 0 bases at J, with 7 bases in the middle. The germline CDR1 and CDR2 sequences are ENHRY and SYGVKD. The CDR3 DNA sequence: TGTGCCATCCGGGGGCCTAACTATGGCTACACCTTC. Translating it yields CAIRGPNYGYTF.

The CDR3 nucleotides are TGTGCCTGGAGTGTACCGGATTCACCCCTCCACTTT. It is translated as CAWSVPDSPLHF. This chain connects TRBV30 to TRBJ1-6; D gene unclear. CDR1 GTSNPN and CDR2 SVGIG come from the germline V gene (reference sequence). V was trimmed by 0 bases and J by 8 bases, leaving 5 bases between them. The CDR3 totals 12 residues.

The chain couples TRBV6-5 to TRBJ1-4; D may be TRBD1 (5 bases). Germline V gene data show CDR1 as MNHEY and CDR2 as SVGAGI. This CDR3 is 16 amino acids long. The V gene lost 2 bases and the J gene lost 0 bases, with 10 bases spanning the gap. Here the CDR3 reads CASSYSDSPTNEKLFF. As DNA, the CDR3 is TGTGCCAGCAGTTACAGCGACAGCCCAACTAATGAAAAACTGTTTTTT.

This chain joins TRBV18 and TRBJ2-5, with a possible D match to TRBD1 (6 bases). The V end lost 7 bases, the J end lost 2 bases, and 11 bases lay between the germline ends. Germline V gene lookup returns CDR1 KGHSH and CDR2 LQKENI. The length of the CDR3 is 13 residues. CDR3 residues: CASLQGRQETQYF. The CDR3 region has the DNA TGTGCCAGCTTGCAGGGGAGACAAGAGACCCAGTACTTC.

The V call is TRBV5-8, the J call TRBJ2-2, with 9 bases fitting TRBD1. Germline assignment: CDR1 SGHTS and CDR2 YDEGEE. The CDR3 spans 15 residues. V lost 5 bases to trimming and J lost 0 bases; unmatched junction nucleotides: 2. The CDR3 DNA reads TGTGCCAGCAGAAGGACAGGGGCGAACACCGGGGAGCTGTTTTTT. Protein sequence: CASRRTGANTGELFF.

CDR3 in amino acids: CASRGGTGVYEQYF. The CDR3 nucleotides are TGTGCCAGCAGGGGCGGGACAGGGGTTTACGAGCAGTACTTC. This chain connects TRBV6-5 to TRBJ2-7, with 10 bases identical to TRBD1. This CDR3 has 14 residues. V lost 6 bases to trimming and J lost 4 bases; unmatched junction nucleotides: 6. Germline CDR1 MNHEY, CDR2 SVGAGI.

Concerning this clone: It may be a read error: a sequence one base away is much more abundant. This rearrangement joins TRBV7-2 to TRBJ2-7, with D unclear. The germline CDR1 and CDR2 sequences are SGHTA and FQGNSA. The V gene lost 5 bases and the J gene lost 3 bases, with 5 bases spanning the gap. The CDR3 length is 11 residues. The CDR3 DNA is TGTGCCAGCAGCGTGTTCTACGAGCAGTACTTC. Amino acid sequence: CASSVFYEQYF.

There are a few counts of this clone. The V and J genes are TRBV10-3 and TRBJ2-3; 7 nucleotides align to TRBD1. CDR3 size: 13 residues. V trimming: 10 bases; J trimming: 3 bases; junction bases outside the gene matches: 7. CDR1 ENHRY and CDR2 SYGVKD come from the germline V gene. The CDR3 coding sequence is TGTGCCACCACCGGGACAGCAACAGATACGCAGTATTTT. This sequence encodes CATTGTATDTQYF.

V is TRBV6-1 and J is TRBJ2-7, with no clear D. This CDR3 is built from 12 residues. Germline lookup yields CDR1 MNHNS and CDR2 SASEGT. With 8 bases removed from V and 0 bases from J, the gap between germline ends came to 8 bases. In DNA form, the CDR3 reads TGTGCCAGCTGCAGAAGCTCCTACGAGCAGTACTTC. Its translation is CASCRSSYEQYF.

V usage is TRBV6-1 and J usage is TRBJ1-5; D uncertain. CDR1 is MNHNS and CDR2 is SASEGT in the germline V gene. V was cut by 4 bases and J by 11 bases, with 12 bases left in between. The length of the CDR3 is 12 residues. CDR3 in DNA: TGTGCCAGCAGTGCCGTTATTCGAGCCCAGCATTTT. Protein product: CASSAVIRAQHF.

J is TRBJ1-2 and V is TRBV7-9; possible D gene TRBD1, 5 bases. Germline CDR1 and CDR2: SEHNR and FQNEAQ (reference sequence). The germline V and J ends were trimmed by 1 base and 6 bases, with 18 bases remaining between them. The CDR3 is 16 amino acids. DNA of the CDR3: TGTGCCAGCAGCTTAGATGTCACTCCGGGGGAGGATGGCTACACCTTC. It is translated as CASSLDVTPGEDGYTF.

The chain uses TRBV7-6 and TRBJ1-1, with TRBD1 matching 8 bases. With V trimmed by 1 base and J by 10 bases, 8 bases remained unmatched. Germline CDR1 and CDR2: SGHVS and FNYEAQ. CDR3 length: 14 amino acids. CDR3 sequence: CASSLGPGQGGAFF. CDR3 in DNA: TGTGCCAGCAGCTTAGGACCTGGACAGGGTGGAGCTTTCTTT.